This T cell receptor beta chain was profiled in a study of memory CD4+ T cells and cytomegalovirus serostatus. Study outcomes and limitations: Repertoires predicted CMV serostatus with median bootstrapped AUC of about 0.96. Each of fewer than 80 CMV-associated TCRbeta sequences occurred in one to five individuals.

The CDR3 totals 13 residues. V lost 8 bases, J lost 8 bases, and 8 bases stayed unmatched. In germline, CDR1 is SNHLY, CDR2 FYNNEI. The data were produced by immunoSEQ multiplex PCR, yet TCRdb's version contains in-frame clones alone and is incomplete. The sample has 50,000 to 70,000 clones; roughly four fifths are singletons. Single viable CD3+CD4+CD8-CD45RO+ cells were sorted as the memory CD4+ T cells. Total CD4+ T cells were enriched by CD4 positive selection. A note on this clone: What it binds is not known.

Sequenced: memory CD4+ T cells from blood. This chain links TRBV2 with TRBJ1-4, with 7 positions matching TRBD1. The source of this sequence is an adult in good health and CMV-seronegative. The CDR3 sequence is CASLGQVREKLFF. CDR3 coding DNA: TGTGCCAGCCTTGGACAGGTTAGGGAAAAACTGTTTTTT.